These 12 T cell receptor beta chains originate from one sample sequenced in a study of blood T cell repertoires in COVID-19. Assay: immunoSEQ multiplex PCR; the TCRdb copy retains only in-frame clones and omits some. The table includes over 200,000 clones, approximately 91% detected once. Source material: peripheral blood. These receptors were obtained from a woman aged 55-75 years with acute or convalescent COVID-19.

The chain employs TRBV4-2 and TRBJ1-2; no firm D call. CDR3 size: 15 residues. Trimming pared 2 bases from V and 3 bases from J, leaving 13 bases between. CDR1 is LGHNA, CDR2 YNFKEQ, per germline. CDR3 DNA sequence: TGTGCCAGCAGCCAAAATACTCGGGGAGACTATGGCTACACCTTC. Protein sequence: CASSQNTRGDYGYTF.

The chain has TRBV4-2 and TRBJ1-5; the match to TRBD1 covers 7 bases. The CDR3 extends over 15 amino acids. Germline CDR1 LGHNA, CDR2 YNFKEQ. With 5 bases clipped from V and 4 bases from J, the junction kept 8 bases outside the gene matches. Here the CDR3 reads CASSKRTGLNQPQHF. The DNA of the CDR3 is TGTGCCAGCAGCAAGAGGACAGGCTTGAATCAGCCCCAGCATTTT.

The chain recombines TRBV4-3 with TRBJ2-2; 7 bases match TRBD1. Unmatched junction bases numbered 4, after V lost 0 bases and J lost 6 bases. The germline CDR1 and CDR2 sequences are LGHNA and YSLEER. CDR3 length: 15 residues. Written as DNA, the CDR3 is TGCGCCAGCAGCCAAGATAGGGGGCTGGCCGGGGAGCTGTTTTTT. This encodes CASSQDRGLAGELFF.

The CDR3 sequence is CATSGGREETQYF. The CDR3 DNA follows: TGTGCCACCAGTGGTGGGAGGGAAGAGACCCAGTACTTC. This chain joins TRBV24-1 and TRBJ2-5, with 7 positions matching TRBD2. The CDR3 sequence is 13 residues long. The junction had 2 bases not matched to a gene; V was cut back by 5 bases and J by 3 bases. Germline assignment: CDR1 KGHDR and CDR2 SFDVKD.

The V and J genes are TRBV19 and TRBJ2-7; 9 bases are a match to TRBD1. This CDR3 is 13 amino acids long. V gave up 6 bases and J gave up 5 bases; unmatched junction bases: 5. CDR1 and CDR2 (germline): LNHDA, SQIVND (reference sequence). The CDR3 DNA reads as TGTGCCAGTAGCGGACAGGGGACCCACGAGCAGTACTTC. Its translation is CASSGQGTHEQYF.

The J gene is TRBJ1-5, the V gene TRBV15, with D possibly TRBD1 on 5 matching bases. Trimming stripped 3 bases from V and 7 bases from J, with 16 bases between. Germline V gene sequence: CDR1 LNHNV, CDR2 YYDKDF (reference sequence). This CDR3 region has 15 residues. CDR3 residues: CATSSARQGWQPQHF. The CDR3 DNA is TGTGCCACCAGCAGCGCCCGGCAGGGATGGCAGCCCCAGCATTTT.

The J gene is TRBJ2-5, the V gene TRBV7-9, with 11 nucleotides matching TRBD2. V gave up 5 bases and J gave up 1 base; unmatched junction bases: 3. This CDR3 region has 15 residues. Germline V gives CDR1 SEHNR, CDR2 FQNEAQ (reference sequence). This chain's CDR3 is CASSTSGGFQETQYF. CDR3 coding DNA: TGTGCCAGCAGCACTAGCGGGGGCTTCCAAGAGACCCAGTACTTC.

This clone was recorded once. The chain combines TRBV6-1 with TRBJ1-2; D remains unclear. The V gene's germline CDR1 is MNHNS and CDR2 SASEGT. Trimming removed 4 bases from V and 0 bases from J, with 15 bases in between. The length of the CDR3 is 16 residues. Here the CDR3 DNA reads TGTGCCAGCAGTGCTACCGATACCCCACCTAACTATGGCTACACCTTC. This translates into CASSATDTPPNYGYTF.

The chain links TRBV4-2 to TRBJ2-3; possible D gene TRBD1, 6 bases. The CDR3 is 21 residues long. V dropped 2 bases and J dropped 2 bases, with 29 bases sitting between them. CDR1 LGHNA and CDR2 YNFKEQ come from the germline V gene. The CDR3 sequence is CASSQRYWTDTTRRNTDTQYF. The CDR3 coding sequence is TGTGCCAGCAGCCAACGCTACTGGACAGACACTACTCGGAGGAACACAGATACGCAGTATTTT.

This chain joins TRBV14 and TRBJ2-2; TRBD2 might be the D (6 bases). CDR3 size: 15 residues. The V end was cut by 0 bases, the J end by 6 bases, with 11 bases between. Germline V gene lookup returns CDR1 SGHDN and CDR2 FVKESK. The CDR3 sequence is CASSQDSRRAGELFF. The CDR3 DNA follows: TGTGCCAGCAGCCAAGATTCCCGGAGGGCCGGGGAGCTGTTTTTT.

This clone was counted a few times. The chain links TRBV4-1 to TRBJ1-1, with 7 bases aligning to TRBD1. The CDR3 contains 17 residues. The germline CDR1 and CDR2 sequences are MGHRA and YSYEKL. The V and J ends lost 0 bases and 0 bases, in that order; junction bases with no gene match: 7. As DNA, the CDR3 is TGCGCCAGCAGCCAAGATCGGGGAAGGGGGCTGAACACTGAAGCTTTCTTT. Protein product: CASSQDRGRGLNTEAFF.

The J gene is TRBJ2-3, the V gene TRBV5-8; 13 bases line up with TRBD2. V trimming: 4 bases; J trimming: 0 bases; junction bases outside the gene matches: 14. The CDR3 is 20 amino acids. Germline CDR1 reads SGHTS; CDR2 reads YDEGEE. For the CDR3, the DNA is TGTGCCAGCAGCCGACTGACCGGGACTAGCGGGGCCTTTAGCACAGATACGCAGTATTTT. It yields the protein CASSRLTGTSGAFSTDTQYF.